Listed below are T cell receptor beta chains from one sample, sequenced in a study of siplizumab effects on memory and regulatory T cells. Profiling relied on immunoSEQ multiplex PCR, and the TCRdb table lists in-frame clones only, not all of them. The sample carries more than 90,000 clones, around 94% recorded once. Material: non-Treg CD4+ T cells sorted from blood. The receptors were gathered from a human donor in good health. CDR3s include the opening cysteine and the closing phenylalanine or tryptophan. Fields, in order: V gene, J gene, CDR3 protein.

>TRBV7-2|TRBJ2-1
CASSPPLAGNEQFF
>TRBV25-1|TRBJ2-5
CASTPGHNQETQYF
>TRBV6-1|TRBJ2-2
CASSGAGELFF
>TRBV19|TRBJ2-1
CASSIALAIPYNEQFF
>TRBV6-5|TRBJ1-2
CASSYGPSSSYTF
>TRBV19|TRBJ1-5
CASSIVQGRTQPQHF
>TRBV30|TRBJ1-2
CAWIRDGANYGYTF
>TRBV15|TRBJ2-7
CATSRPGMYEQYF
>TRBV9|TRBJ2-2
CASSTHIGKELFF
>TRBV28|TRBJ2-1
CASSLYNEQFF
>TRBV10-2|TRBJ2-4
CASPVPRQIKNIQYF
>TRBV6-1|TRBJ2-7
CASSDPFRGVRYYEQYF
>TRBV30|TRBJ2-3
CAWGAGGNTDTQYF
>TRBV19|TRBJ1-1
CASSIGQGFEAFF
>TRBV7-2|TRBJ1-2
CASSLPGRGGYTF
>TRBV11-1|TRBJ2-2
CASSFKGGYTGELFF
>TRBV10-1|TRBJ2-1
CASSEYGPREQFF
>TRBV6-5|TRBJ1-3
CASRPQGLNTIYF
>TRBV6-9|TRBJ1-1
CASRENTEAFF
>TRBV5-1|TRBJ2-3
CASRDQGATQYF
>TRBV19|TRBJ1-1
CASSTTPTANTEAFF
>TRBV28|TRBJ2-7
CASLKAPHEQYF
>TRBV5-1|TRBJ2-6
CASSLEGAGANVLTF
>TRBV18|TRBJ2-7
CASSPFPAGASYEQYF
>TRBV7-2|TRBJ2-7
CASSLTGLPNYEQYF
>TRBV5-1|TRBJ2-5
CASSLAPGVVSETQYF